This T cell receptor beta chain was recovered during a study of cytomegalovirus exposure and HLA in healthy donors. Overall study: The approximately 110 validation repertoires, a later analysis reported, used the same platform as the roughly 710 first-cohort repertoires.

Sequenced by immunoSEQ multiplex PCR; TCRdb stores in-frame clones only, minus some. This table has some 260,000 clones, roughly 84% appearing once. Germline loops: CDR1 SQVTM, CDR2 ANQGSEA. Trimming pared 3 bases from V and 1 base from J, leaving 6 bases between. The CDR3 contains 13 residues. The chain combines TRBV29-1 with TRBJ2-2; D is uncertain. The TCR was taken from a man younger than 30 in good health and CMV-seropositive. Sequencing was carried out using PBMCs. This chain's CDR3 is CSVDPRNTGELFF. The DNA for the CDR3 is TGCAGCGTTGACCCCAGGAACACCGGGGAGCTGTTTTTT.